The rows below give T cell receptor beta chains drawn from one sample of a study of shared clonotypes between healthy human individuals. The repertoire was sequenced with immunoSEQ multiplex PCR; TCRdb's copy has only in-frame clones and lacks some. The sample gives approximately 2,000,000 clones, under 95% of which show up once; approximately 0.41% is in the top ten. Sequencing was done on a sample of naive CD4+ T cells from PBMCs. Receptors originate from a man aged 18 to 29 in good health. Some clones in this sample may be carry-over from other donors' samples. CDR3s include the opening cysteine and the closing phenylalanine or tryptophan. The D gene is left open where the match is weak. Clone size is shown for a subset of rows, as once, few, many or a class of expanded clone.

J gene | V gene | D gene | clone size | CDR3 protein | CDR3 DNA
TRBJ2-3 | TRBV4-2 | TRBD2 | once | CASSSHAGTSGRATDTQYF | TGTGCCAGCAGCTCTCACGCCGGGACTAGCGGGAGGGCCACAGATACGCAGTATTTT
TRBJ2-4 | TRBV28 | TRBD1 | - | CASSLQGAKNIQYF | TGTGCCAGCAGTTTACAGGGGGCGAAAAACATTCAGTACTTC
TRBJ2-7 | TRBV5-4 | TRBD1 | - | CASSAPGQGTSYEQYF | TGTGCCAGCAGCGCCCCGGGACAGGGAACCTCCTACGAGCAGTACTTC
TRBJ2-3 | TRBV7-3 | - | - | CASSQTPFGTDTQYF | TGTGCCAGCAGCCAAACACCCTTTGGGACAGATACGCAGTATTTT
TRBJ2-7 | TRBV18 | - | - | CASSPQGPPYEQYF | TGTGCCAGCTCACCACAGGGTCCTCCCTACGAGCAGTACTTC
TRBJ2-5 | TRBV12-5 | TRBD2 | - | CASGLYRALGGGETQYF | TGTGCTAGTGGTTTGTATAGGGCCTTGGGCGGGGGAGAGACCCAGTACTTC
TRBJ1-3 | TRBV5-1 | TRBD1 | - | CASSLGQGMGNTIYF | TGCGCCAGCAGCCTGGGACAGGGGATGGGAAACACCATATATTTT
TRBJ2-1 | TRBV6-4 | - | - | CASSDRPAETYNEQFF | TGTGCCAGCAGTGACCGCCCTGCGGAAACCTACAATGAGCAGTTCTTC
TRBJ1-1 | TRBV28 | - | - | CASSLRPHMGNTEAFF | TGTGCCAGCAGTTTAAGGCCTCACATGGGGAACACTGAAGCTTTCTTT
TRBJ2-5 | TRBV12-1 | - | - | CAASLGVASGHPPETQYF | TGTGCCGCCAGCCTGGGGGTCGCTAGCGGGCACCCCCCAGAGACCCAGTACTTC
TRBJ2-7 | TRBV18 | - | - | CASSPPVPGADEQYF | TGTGCCAGCTCACCACCGGTTCCCGGGGCCGACGAGCAGTACTTC
TRBJ1-5 | TRBV28 | - | once | CASSLAPRRGWRPQHF | TGTGCCAGCAGTTTGGCCCCTAGGAGGGGTTGGAGGCCCCAGCATTTT
TRBJ2-1 | TRBV5-1 | TRBD2 | few | CASSFEGGPYEQFF | TGCGCCAGCAGCTTTGAGGGAGGGCCCTATGAGCAGTTCTTC
TRBJ1-2 | TRBV4-2 | - | - | CASSQDQGLDYGYTF | TGTGCCAGCAGCCAAGATCAGGGTTTGGACTATGGCTACACCTTC
TRBJ1-1 | TRBV9 | - | - | CASSPWEGVGEAFF | TGTGCCAGCAGTCCCTGGGAAGGGGTGGGGGAAGCTTTCTTT
TRBJ2-3 | TRBV6-5 | - | - | CASSTGHFTDTQYF | TGTGCCAGCAGTACGGGACACTTCACAGATACGCAGTATTTT
TRBJ2-7 | TRBV5-4 | TRBD1 | - | CASSLDEGGYYEQYF | TGTGCCAGCAGCTTGGATGAAGGGGGCTATTACGAGCAGTACTTC
TRBJ1-2 | TRBV2 | TRBD1 | once | CASGEQGFKYGYTF | TGTGCCAGCGGGGAACAGGGGTTTAAGTATGGCTACACCTTC
TRBJ2-7 | TRBV18 | - | - | CASSSTETYEQYF | TGTGCCAGCTCTTCGACAGAAACCTACGAGCAGTACTTC
TRBJ2-1 | TRBV9 | - | once | CASSVWGGSSSYNEQFF | TGTGCCAGCAGCGTCTGGGGCGGATCCAGCTCCTACAATGAGCAGTTCTTC